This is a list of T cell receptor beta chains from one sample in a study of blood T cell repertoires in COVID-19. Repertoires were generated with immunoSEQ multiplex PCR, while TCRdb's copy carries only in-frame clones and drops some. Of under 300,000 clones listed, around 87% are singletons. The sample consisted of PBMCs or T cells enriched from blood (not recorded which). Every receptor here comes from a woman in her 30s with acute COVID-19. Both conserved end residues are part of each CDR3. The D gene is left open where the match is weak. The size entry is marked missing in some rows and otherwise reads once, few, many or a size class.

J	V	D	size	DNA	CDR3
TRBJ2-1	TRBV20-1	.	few	TGCAGTGCTAGTCCTAGCGACTACAATGAGCAGTTCTTC	CSASPSDYNEQFF
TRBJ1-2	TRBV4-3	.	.	TGCGCCAGCAGCCAAGATGCCAGAGGCGACTATGGCTACACCTTC	CASSQDARGDYGYTF
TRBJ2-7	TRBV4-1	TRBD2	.	TGCGCCAGCAGCCAAACTAGCGGGAGGGCCCGCGAGCAGTACTTC	CASSQTSGRAREQYF
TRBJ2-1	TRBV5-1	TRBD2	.	TGCGCCAGCAGCTTGGTTGTTAGCGGGGGGGCGAATGAGCAGTTCTTC	CASSLVVSGGANEQFF
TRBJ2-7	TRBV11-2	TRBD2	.	TGTGCCAGCAGCTTATATATTAGCGGGAGGGCCGGATCCTACGAGCAGTACTTC	CASSLYISGRAGSYEQYF
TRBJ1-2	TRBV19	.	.	TGTGCCAGTAGGCAACAAGGGGAGGACTATGGCTACACCTTC	CASRQQGEDYGYTF
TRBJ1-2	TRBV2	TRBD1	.	TGTGCCAGCGGCGCCAGGACAGGGGGCCGCACGTATGGCTACACCTTC	CASGARTGGRTYGYTF
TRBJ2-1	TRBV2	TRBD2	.	TGTGCCAGCAGTCCGACTAGCCATGAGCAGTTCTTC	CASSPTSHEQFF
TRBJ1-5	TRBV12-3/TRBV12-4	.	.	TGTGCCAGCAGGCAACAGAATCAGCCCCAGCATTTT	CASRQQNQPQHF
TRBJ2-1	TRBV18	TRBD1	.	TGTGCCAGCTCACCTCAACCGGGACAGGGTAACAATGAGCAGTTCTTC	CASSPQPGQGNNEQFF
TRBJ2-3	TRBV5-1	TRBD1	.	TGCGCCAGCAGCTTGGCCGGGACAGGACGCACAGATACGCAGTATTTT	CASSLAGTGRTDTQYF
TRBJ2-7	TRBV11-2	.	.	TGTGCCAGCGCACCGGGTTTTTCTTCCTACGAGCAGTACTTC	CASAPGFSSYEQYF
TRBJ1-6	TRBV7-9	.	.	TGTGCCAGCAGCTTACTACGGTCCAGGAATTATGATTCACCCCTCCACTTT	CASSLLRSRNYDSPLHF
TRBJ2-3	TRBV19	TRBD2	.	TGTGCCTGGCGTCGGGTCTGGGTGGGAGGGGTAAGAACAGATACGCAGTATTTT	CAWRRVWVGGVRTDTQYF
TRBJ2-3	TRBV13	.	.	TGTGCCAGCAGCTTAGGGACAGGAGGTTACACAGATACGCAGTATTTT	CASSLGTGGYTDTQYF
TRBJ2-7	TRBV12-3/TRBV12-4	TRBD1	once	TGTGCCAGCAGTTCACGACAGGGGGCCGAGCAGTACTTC	CASSSRQGAEQYF
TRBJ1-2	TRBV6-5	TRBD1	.	TGTGCCAACGGACAGGGTTCTTTTGGCTACACCTTC	CANGQGSFGYTF
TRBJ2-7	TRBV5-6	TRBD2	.	TGTGCCAGCAGCTTGGGGGCGGGAGGGATAGGAGAGTACTTC	CASSLGAGGIGEYF
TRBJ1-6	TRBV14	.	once	TGTGCCAGCAGCCAAGGGAGGGGTTCACCCCTCCACTTT	CASSQGRGSPLHF
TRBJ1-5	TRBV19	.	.	TGTGCCAGTAGTATTGGGGGGGTGAGCAATCAGCCCCAGCATTTT	CASSIGGVSNQPQHF
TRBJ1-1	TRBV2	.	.	TGTGCCAGCAGAGCTACAAACAGGGATTTGATCACTGAAGCTTTCTTT	CASRATNRDLITEAFF
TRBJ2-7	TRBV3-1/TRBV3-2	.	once	TGTGCCAGCAGCCAAGTCCTGTACTACGAGCAGTACTTC	CASSQVLYYEQYF
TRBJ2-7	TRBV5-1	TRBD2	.	TGCGCCAGCAGCTGGGGACTACCCAAGGCGGAGCAGTACTTC	CASSWGLPKAEQYF
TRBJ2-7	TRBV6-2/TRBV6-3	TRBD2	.	TGTGCCAGCAGTTTCCGGACTAGCGGGGGTTACGAGCAGTACTTC	CASSFRTSGGYEQYF
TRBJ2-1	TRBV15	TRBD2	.	TGTGCCACCAGCAGGCTCGGGACTAGCAATGAGCAGTTCTTC	CATSRLGTSNEQFF
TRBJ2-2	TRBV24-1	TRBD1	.	TGTGCCACCAGGGGTCAACCTGGACAGGACGCTAACACCGGGGAGCTGTTTTTT	CATRGQPGQDANTGELFF
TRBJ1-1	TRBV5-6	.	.	TGTGCCAGCAGCTTCAGGGCGCTGGGTTCAACTGAAGCTTTCTTT	CASSFRALGSTEAFF
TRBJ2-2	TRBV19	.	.	TGTGCCAGTAAAAAGGACTTTAACACCGGGGAGCTGTTTTTT	CASKKDFNTGELFF
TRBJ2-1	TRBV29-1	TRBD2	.	TGCAGCGGGACCGGGACTAGCGGGGCCTTCAATGAGCAGTTCTTC	CSGTGTSGAFNEQFF
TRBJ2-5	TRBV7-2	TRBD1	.	TGTGCCAGCAACAGACCGGGACAGGGTTTTAAGACCCAGTACTTC	CASNRPGQGFKTQYF
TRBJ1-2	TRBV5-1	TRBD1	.	TGCGCCAGCAGCTTGGCCGGGACAGGGGGCTACACCTTC	CASSLAGTGGYTF
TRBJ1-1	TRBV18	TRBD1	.	TGTGCCAGCTCACCCGCGACAGGGCTAAACACTGAAGCTTTCTTT	CASSPATGLNTEAFF
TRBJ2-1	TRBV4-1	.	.	TGCGCCAGCAGCCAAACTCCCATAGCGGTCAACTACAATGAGCAGTTCTTC	CASSQTPIAVNYNEQFF
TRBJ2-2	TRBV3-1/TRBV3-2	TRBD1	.	TGTGCCAGCAGCCACGGACAGGGGGGTTTAGTCGCCGGGGAGCTGTTTTTT	CASSHGQGGLVAGELFF
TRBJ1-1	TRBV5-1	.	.	TGCGCCAGCAGCTTGACGCGGGAGAACACTGAAGCTTTCTTT	CASSLTRENTEAFF
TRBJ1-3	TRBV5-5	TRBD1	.	TGTGCCAGCAGCTTGGAGCGGGACAGGGTATCCGGAAACACCATATATTTT	CASSLERDRVSGNTIYF
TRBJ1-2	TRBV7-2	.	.	TGTGCCAGCAGCTTAGTTGTCCACGGGGGTTATGGCTACACCTTC	CASSLVVHGGYGYTF
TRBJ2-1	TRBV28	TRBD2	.	TGTGCCAGCAGTCTAGCGGGAAGAAACAATGAGCAGTTCTTC	CASSLAGRNNEQFF
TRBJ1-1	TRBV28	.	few	TGTGCCAGCAGTTTACTATCTATCGGGAACACTGAAGCTTTCTTT	CASSLLSIGNTEAFF
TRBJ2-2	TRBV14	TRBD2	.	TGTGCCAGCAAGAGACTAGCGGGGGCCACCGGGGAGCTGTTTTTT	CASKRLAGATGELFF
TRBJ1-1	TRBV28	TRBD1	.	TGTGCCAGCAGTTTATCAGGGGGCGTCTTGGCTTTCTTT	CASSLSGGVLAFF
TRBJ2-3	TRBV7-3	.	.	TGTGCCAGCAGCTTAGGGGGGAACACAGATACGCAGTATTTT	CASSLGGNTDTQYF
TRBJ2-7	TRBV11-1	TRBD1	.	TGTGCCAGCAGCTTGGACAGGGGGCGCCTCCACGAGCAGTACTTC	CASSLDRGRLHEQYF
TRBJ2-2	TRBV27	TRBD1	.	TGTGCCAGCAGTTGGGACAGGGGAGGGGAGCTGTTTTTT	CASSWDRGGELFF
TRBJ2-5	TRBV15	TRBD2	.	TGTGCCACCAGCAGAGCCCGACTAGCGGGGGGATATAAAGAGACCCAGTACTTC	CATSRARLAGGYKETQYF
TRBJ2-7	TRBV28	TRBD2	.	TGTGCCAGCAGCACCGGGACTAGCGGACCCTACGAGCAGTACTTC	CASSTGTSGPYEQYF
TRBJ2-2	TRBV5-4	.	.	TGTGCCAGCAGCCACCTACAGGATTCCGCGAACACCGGGGAGCTGTTTTTT	CASSHLQDSANTGELFF